Below, 2 T cell receptor beta chains from the same sample are listed, as sequenced in a study of cytomegalovirus exposure and HLA in healthy donors. The PCR used 60 Vbeta and 13 Jbeta primers. Clones were read by immunoSEQ multiplex PCR, and TCRdb kept only the in-frame ones, dropping some. The sample records 210,000 or so clones, over 60% being singletons. The sequencing input was PBMCs. The receptors were sampled from a man aged 40-49 years in good health and CMV-seronegative.

This clone showed up just a few times. The V call is TRBV6-5, the J call TRBJ1-2; D is possibly TRBD1 (5 bases). This CDR3 has 15 amino acids. Germline V gives CDR1 MNHEY, CDR2 SVGAGI. Trimming stripped 6 bases from V and 0 bases from J, with 14 bases between. CDR3 nucleotide sequence: TGTGCCAGCAGCATCGGGGGGTTAGCTAACTATGGCTACACCTTC. It specifies CASSIGGLANYGYTF.

V usage is TRBV5-1 and J usage is TRBJ1-5, with 9 bases matching TRBD1. Unmatched junction bases numbered 4, after V lost 4 bases and J lost 2 bases. The CDR3 spans 15 residues. Germline values: CDR1 SGHRS, CDR2 YFSETQ. In DNA form, the CDR3 reads TGCGCCAGCAGCCCGGGGACAGGGCGCAATCAGCCCCAGCATTTT. Amino acid sequence: CASSPGTGRNQPQHF.